This T cell receptor (beta chain) came from a study of blood T cell repertoires in COVID-19. On the study more broadly: Specimens from acute and convalescent COVID-19 originated in the United States, Italy and Spain. PBMCs, B-cell-depleted T cells, or T cells were the source of the cDNA or gDNA that made up the material.

V dropped 5 bases and J dropped 0; count of bases not matched to a gene: 19. This CDR3 region has 21 residues. CDR1 MGHRA and CDR2 YSYEKL come from the germline V gene. This clone was seen just once. Original methodology: Using reference gene primer amplification, nucleated cell counts were estimated. Produced via immunoSEQ multiplex PCR; TCRdb's table is partial and in-frame only. V, J and clone size are taken as reported in that table, and D and trimming were inferred from the DNA itself. The sample yields about 97,000 clones, approximately 87% seen once. The receptor was derived from a woman between 25 and 40 years old with acute or convalescent COVID-19. The sample taken for sequencing was peripheral blood. This chain uses TRBV4-1 with TRBJ2-7, with 13 nucleotides matching TRBD2. CDR3 sequence (DNA): TGCGCCAGCAGCTTTCGTAAAACACTAGCGGGGGGGGACCAGAGCTCCTACGAGCAGTACTTC. This gives the protein CASSFRKTLAGGDQSSYEQYF.